The 26 T cell receptor beta chains listed next were all sequenced from one sample in a study of OX40 agonist ivuxolimab in advanced cancers. Here immunoSEQ multiplex PCR was the method, and the copy in TCRdb shows in-frame clones only, minus some. The table includes under 95,000 clones, roughly 83% detected once. This sample comprised CD4+ or CD8+ T cells sorted from blood, obtained in a trial of the OX40 agonist ivuxolimab. The origin of the receptors is an adult with an advanced solid tumor such as melanoma, head and neck, liver or kidney cancer.

The genes are TRBV19 and TRBJ1-4; D call uncertain. CDR1 is LNHDA and CDR2 is SQIVND in the germline V gene (reference sequence). Trimming took 3 bases from V and 8 from J, leaving 13 bases between them. The CDR3 contains 14 residues. In nucleotides, the CDR3 is TGTGCCAGTAGTATCGGCCTGAGCGGAGAAAAACTGTTTTTT. Encoded protein: CASSIGLSGEKLFF.

The V gene is TRBV7-6, the J gene TRBJ1-2; 12 nucleotides match TRBD1. The germline V gene has CDR1 SGHVS and CDR2 FNYEAQ. The J segment lost 7 bases and the V segment lost 3 bases, leaving 9 bases of the junction unmatched. The CDR3 covers 16 residues. The CDR3 sequence: CASSFFPGQGAFGYTF. The CDR3 nucleotides read TGTGCCAGCAGCTTCTTTCCGGGACAGGGGGCCTTTGGCTACACCTTC.

The chain has TRBV29-1 and TRBJ1-2; 10 nucleotides agree with TRBD1. Trimming took 7 bases from V and 6 from J; bases not matched to a gene: 5. The CDR3 is made up of 12 amino acids. The V gene's germline CDR1 is SQVTM and CDR2 ANQGSEA. CDR3 nucleotide sequence: TGCAGCGCCGGGACAGGGGCCAATGGCTACACCTTC. Its protein product is CSAGTGANGYTF.

The chain couples TRBV5-6 to TRBJ2-3; D not certain. The length of the CDR3 is 14 residues. Germline V lookup: CDR1 SGHDT, CDR2 YYEEEE. The V end was cut by 4 bases, the J end by 0 bases, with 9 bases between. The CDR3 sequence is CASSTFTSTDTQYF. In nucleotides, the CDR3 is TGTGCCAGCAGCACCTTCACCAGCACAGATACGCAGTATTTT.

In DNA, the CDR3 is TGTGCCTGGAGTCTCTCCTATGATCAGCCCCAGCATTTT. This codes for CAWSLSYDQPQHF. The J gene is TRBJ1-5, the V gene TRBV30; no clear D gene. Germline CDR1 GTSNPN, CDR2 SVGIG (reference sequence). V was shortened by 2 bases and J by 5 bases, with 10 bases between the two germline ends. There are 13 residues in the CDR3.

This clone turned up a few times. V gene TRBV4-1 combines with J gene TRBJ1-1; D unclear. Germline assignment: CDR1 MGHRA and CDR2 YSYEKL. There are 16 residues in the CDR3. Trimming pared 4 bases from V and 0 bases from J, leaving 15 bases between. Written as DNA, the CDR3 is TGCGCCAGCAGCCCCCACTCTCCGGGGTTGAACACTGAAGCTTTCTTT. Its translation: CASSPHSPGLNTEAFF.

The chain links TRBV28 to TRBJ2-3, with 7 bases that match TRBD1. V was pared by 5 bases and J by 1 base, with 0 bases of the junction left unmatched. The germline V gene encodes CDR1 MDHEN and CDR2 SYDVKM. The CDR3 is made up of 13 amino acids. DNA of the CDR3: TGTGCCAGCAGTACAGGGGGCACAGATACGCAGTATTTT. It yields the protein CASSTGGTDTQYF.

The chain couples TRBV2 to TRBJ1-5, with no clear D. The V end was cut by 3 bases, the J end by 0 bases, with 9 bases between. Germline V gene sequence: CDR1 SNHLY, CDR2 FYNNEI. The CDR3 is 15 amino acids. Written as DNA, the CDR3 is TGTGCCAGCAGTGAGACAAGAAATAGCAATCAGCCCCAGCATTTT. Its translation: CASSETRNSNQPQHF.

In its sample, this clone was seen once. The gene calls are TRBV29-1 and TRBJ2-5; 8 nucleotides align to TRBD1. V lost 7 bases, J lost 1 base, and 2 bases stayed unmatched. The CDR3 contains 12 residues. The V gene's germline CDR1 is SQVTM and CDR2 ANQGSEA. In DNA form, the CDR3 reads TGCAGCGGAGGACAGGGCCAAGAGACCCAGTACTTC. Its protein product is CSGGQGQETQYF.

The chain joins TRBV19 to TRBJ2-7, with D possibly being TRBD1 (6 bases). This CDR3 has 13 amino acids. CDR1 LNHDA and CDR2 SQIVND come from the germline V gene (reference sequence). With 3 bases removed from V and 3 bases from J, the gap between germline ends came to 9 bases. The CDR3 region has the DNA TGTGCCAGTAGTATGGGGGCCAACTACGAGCAGTACTTC. Translation: CASSMGANYEQYF.

The CDR3 here is CASSGGAHNEKLFF. CDR3 in DNA: TGCGCCAGCAGCGGGGGGGCCCATAATGAAAAACTGTTTTTT. The chain uses TRBV5-1 and TRBJ1-4; tentative D call: TRBD1 (6 bases). The CDR3 extends over 14 amino acids. Germline V gene lookup returns CDR1 SGHRS and CDR2 YFSETQ. V lost 4 bases, J lost 4 bases, and 11 bases lay in between.

This clone was recorded only once. The chain carries TRBV11-2 and TRBJ1-4; D is perhaps TRBD1 (6 bases). Germline V gene data show CDR1 as SGHAT and CDR2 as FQNNGV. V lost 5 bases and J lost 7, with 14 bases in between. The CDR3 extends over 14 amino acids. CDR3 coding DNA: TGTGCCAGCAGCCTCACAGGGTCGTTTGAAAAACTGTTTTTT. Translated: CASSLTGSFEKLFF. The complete variable domain, with remaining parts taken from reference TRBV11-2 and TRBJ1-4, reads EAGVAQSPRYKIIEKRQSVAFWCNPISGHATLYWYQQILGQGPKLLIQFQNNGVVDDSQLPKDRFSAERLKGVDSTLKIQPAKLEDSAVYLCASSLTGSFEKLFFGSGTQLSVL.

The count of this clone is one. Relative to the germline gene, one junction end is altered; a read error may explain this. This chain joins TRBV20-1 and TRBJ2-1, with 8 nucleotides matching TRBD2. The CDR3 runs to 11 residues. Germline V gene data show CDR1 as DFQATT and CDR2 as SNEGSKA (reference sequence). The CDR3 sequence is CSARGVSGDIF. The DNA of the CDR3 is TGCAGTGCTAGAGGGGTTAGCGGGGACATCTTC.

The chain carries TRBV14 and TRBJ2-7; D is unresolved. The CDR3 covers 11 residues. Germline values: CDR1 SGHDN, CDR2 FVKESK. V was cut by 5 bases and J by 3 bases, with 5 bases left in between. In nucleotides, the CDR3 is TGTGCCAGCAGCGCGTACTACGAGCAGTACTTC. It translates to CASSAYYEQYF.

In its sample, this clone was seen a few times. This chain connects TRBV19 to TRBJ1-6; D remains unclear. This CDR3 has 15 amino acids. Trimming removed 3 bases at V and 11 bases at J, with 17 bases between. CDR1 is LNHDA, CDR2 SQIVND, per germline (reference sequence). CDR3 sequence (DNA): TGTGCCAGTAGTATGTTGACCGACCGGGAGACACCCCTCCACTTT. It yields the protein CASSMLTDRETPLHF.

The rearrangement uses TRBV6-4 and TRBJ1-4; maybe TRBD1 (5 bases). Looked up from germline, CDR1 is MRHNA and CDR2 is SNTAGT. Trimming shortened V by 7 bases and J by 9 bases, and 24 bases separated the two germline ends. The CDR3 runs to 16 residues. The CDR3: CASKIVTGQSGKKLFF. The CDR3, as DNA: TGTGCCAGCAAGATAGTGACTGGACAATCAGGGAAAAAACTGTTTTTT.

This clone was counted a few times. V usage is TRBV4-2 and J usage is TRBJ2-7; D is tentatively TRBD1 or TRBD2 (5 bases each). CDR1 is LGHNA and CDR2 is YNFKEQ in the germline V gene. V dropped 4 bases and J dropped 0 bases, with 16 bases sitting between them. The CDR3 runs 16 residues. The chain's CDR3 is CASSPNGATGSYEQYF. In nucleotides, the CDR3 is TGTGCCAGCAGCCCCAACGGGGCTACTGGCTCCTACGAGCAGTACTTC.

Only a few counts were recorded for this clone. The rearrangement uses TRBV2 and TRBJ2-2; tentative D call: TRBD2 (5 bases). V shed 5 bases and J shed 6 bases, with 10 bases lying between them. This CDR3 has 13 residues. Germline V gives CDR1 SNHLY, CDR2 FYNNEI. This CDR3 reads CASSLDYSGELFF. The CDR3 DNA follows: TGTGCCAGCAGTCTAGACTATTCCGGGGAGCTGTTTTTT.

The chain joins TRBV30 to TRBJ2-7; D remains unclear. Germline CDR1 GTSNPN, CDR2 SVGIG (reference sequence). The CDR3 consists of 11 residues. Trimming left V 7 bases short and J 0 bases short, with 7 bases between. CDR3 protein: CASSGSYEQYF. The CDR3 nucleotides are TGTGCCTCCTCGGGCTCCTACGAGCAGTACTTC.

The chain carries TRBV7-9 and TRBJ2-3; D gene ambiguous. CDR1 is SEHNR and CDR2 is FQNEAQ in the germline V gene (reference sequence). The CDR3 totals 12 residues. The germline V and J ends were trimmed by 5 bases and 2 bases, with 5 bases remaining between them. CDR3 nucleotides: TGTGCCAGCAGCCCAGACACAGATACGCAGTATTTT. It specifies CASSPDTDTQYF. Full variable domain (remainder filled in from reference TRBV7-9 and TRBJ2-3): DTGVSQNPRHKITKRGQNVTFRCDPISEHNRLYWYRQTLGQGPEFLTYFQNEAQLEKSRLLSDRFSAERPKGSFSTLEIQRTEQGDSAMYLCASSPDTDTQYFGPGTRLTVL.

J is TRBJ2-2 and V is TRBV7-3, with TRBD2 matching over 7 bases. The CDR3 is 14 residues long. CDR1 is SGHTA, CDR2 FQGTGA, per germline. V shed 5 bases, J shed 1 base, and the junction held 1 base outside the gene matches. CDR3 loop: CASSPGGNTGELFF. CDR3 DNA: TGTGCCAGCAGCCCGGGGGGGAACACCGGGGAGCTGTTTTTT.

This clone came up a few times. This rearrangement joins TRBV7-6 to TRBJ2-7; 12 bases are shared with TRBD2. Per the germline V gene, CDR1 is SGHVS and CDR2 is FNYEAQ. This CDR3 is built from 15 residues. V dropped 5 bases and J dropped 4; count of bases not matched to a gene: 6. The CDR3, as DNA: TGTGCCAGCAGCCAGACTAGCGGGAGTCGGTACGAGCAGTACTTC. Residues: CASSQTSGSRYEQYF.

This clone occurred a few times. The gene calls are TRBV29-1 and TRBJ1-2; 7 nucleotides agree with TRBD1. V shed 3 bases, J shed 8 bases, and the junction held 9 bases outside the gene matches. Germline values: CDR1 SQVTM, CDR2 ANQGSEA. This CDR3 spans 13 amino acids. CDR3 residues: CSVDLRQGGGYTF. CDR3 nucleotide sequence: TGCAGCGTTGATCTCCGACAGGGAGGAGGCTACACCTTC. The full variable domain, in which reference TRBV29-1 and TRBJ1-2 provide the parts outside the CDR3, is SAVISQKPSRDICQRGTSLTIQCQVDSQVTMMFWYRQQPGQSLTLIATANQGSEATYESGFVIDKFPISRPNLTFSTLTVSNMSPEDSSIYLCSVDLRQGGGYTFGSGTRLTVV.

This chain connects TRBV10-1 to TRBJ1-2; unclear D gene. Germline-derived CDR1 and CDR2 are WNHNN and SYGVQD (reference sequence). This CDR3 comprises 13 residues. Between the trimmed V and J ends, which lost 0 bases and 4 bases, there was a span of 6 bases. The CDR3 DNA is TGCGCCAGCAGTGAGTCCGGGTCCTATGGCTACACCTTC. It codes for CASSESGSYGYTF.

This clone was seen a single time. The V gene is TRBV27, the J gene TRBJ2-1, with D tentatively TRBD1 (7 bases). This CDR3 contains 14 residues. Germline lookup yields CDR1 MNHEY and CDR2 SMNVEV (reference sequence). Trimming removed 6 bases at V and 9 bases at J, with 18 bases between. CDR3: CASSLSGQGGEQFF. For the CDR3, the DNA is TGTGCCAGCAGCCTGAGCGGCCAGGGGGGTGAGCAGTTCTTC.

The chain has TRBV4-1 and TRBJ1-5; D gene unclear. CDR1 is MGHRA and CDR2 is YSYEKL in the germline V gene. Trimming stripped 1 base from V and 5 bases from J, with 6 bases between. CDR3 size: 13 residues. CDR3 sequence reads: CASSQVADQPQHF. The CDR3 DNA follows: TGCGCCAGCAGCCAAGTTGCTGATCAGCCCCAGCATTTT.